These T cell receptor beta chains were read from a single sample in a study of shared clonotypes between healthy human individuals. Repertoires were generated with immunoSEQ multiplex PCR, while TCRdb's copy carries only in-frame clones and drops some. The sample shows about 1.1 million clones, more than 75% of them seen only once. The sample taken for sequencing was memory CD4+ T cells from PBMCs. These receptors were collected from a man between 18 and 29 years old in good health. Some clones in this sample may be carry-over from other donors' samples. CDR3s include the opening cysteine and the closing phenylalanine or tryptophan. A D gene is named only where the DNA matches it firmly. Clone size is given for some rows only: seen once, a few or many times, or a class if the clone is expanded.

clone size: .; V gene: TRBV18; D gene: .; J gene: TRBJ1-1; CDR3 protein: CASRQGTGTEAFF; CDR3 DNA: TGTGCCAGCCGGCAGGGTACGGGCACTGAAGCTTTCTTT
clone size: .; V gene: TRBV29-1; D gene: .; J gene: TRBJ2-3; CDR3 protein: CSVEQGSTDTQYF; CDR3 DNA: TGCAGCGTTGAACAGGGGAGCACAGATACGCAGTATTTT
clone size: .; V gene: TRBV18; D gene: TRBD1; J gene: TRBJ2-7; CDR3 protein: CASSPLGQGIHEQYF; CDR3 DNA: TGTGCCAGCTCACCATTAGGACAGGGTATCCACGAGCAGTACTTC
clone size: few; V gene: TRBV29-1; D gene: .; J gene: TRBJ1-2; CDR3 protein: CSAVGRGRNYGYTF; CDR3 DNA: TGCAGCGCGGTTGGCCGGGGTCGTAACTATGGCTACACCTTC
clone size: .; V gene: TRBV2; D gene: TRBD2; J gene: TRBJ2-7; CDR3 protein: CASSGLVAGGEQYF; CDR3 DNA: TGTGCCAGCAGTGGCTTGGTAGCGGGGGGGGAGCAGTACTTC
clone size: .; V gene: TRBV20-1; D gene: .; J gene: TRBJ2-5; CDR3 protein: CSARGAETQYF; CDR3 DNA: TGCAGTGCTAGAGGGGCGGAGACCCAGTACTTC
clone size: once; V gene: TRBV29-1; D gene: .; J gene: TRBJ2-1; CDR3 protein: CSGGHNEQFF; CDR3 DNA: TGCAGCGGCGGGCACAATGAGCAGTTCTTC
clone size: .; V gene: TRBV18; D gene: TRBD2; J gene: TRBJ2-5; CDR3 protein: CASSPGQREGQETQYF; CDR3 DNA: TGTGCCAGCTCACCAGGCCAGCGGGAGGGTCAAGAGACCCAGTACTTC
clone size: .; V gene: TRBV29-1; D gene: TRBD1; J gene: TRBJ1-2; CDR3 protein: CSVEGTDRVGYTF; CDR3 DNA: TGCAGCGTTGAAGGGACAGACAGGGTGGGCTACACCTTC
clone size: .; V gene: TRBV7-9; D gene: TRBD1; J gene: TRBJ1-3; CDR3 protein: CASSLIPGQGIKTIYF; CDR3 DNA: TGTGCCAGCAGCTTAATTCCCGGACAGGGGATAAAAACCATATATTTT
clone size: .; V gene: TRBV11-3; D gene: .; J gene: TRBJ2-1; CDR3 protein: CASSPTPGGANEQFF; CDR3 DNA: TGTGCCAGCAGCCCAACCCCGGGTGGGGCGAATGAGCAGTTCTTC
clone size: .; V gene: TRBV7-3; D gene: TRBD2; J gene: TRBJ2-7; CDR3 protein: CASSKAGLADEQYF; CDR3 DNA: TGTGCCAGCAGCAAAGCGGGACTAGCGGACGAGCAGTACTTC
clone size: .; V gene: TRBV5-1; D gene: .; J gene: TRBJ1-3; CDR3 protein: CASSSDGQGNTIYF; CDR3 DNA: TGCGCCAGCAGCTCGGACGGACAGGGAAACACCATATATTTT
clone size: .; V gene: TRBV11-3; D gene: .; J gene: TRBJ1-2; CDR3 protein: CASSPYGGADGYTF; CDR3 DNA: TGTGCCAGCAGCCCGTACGGCGGTGCGGATGGCTACACCTTC
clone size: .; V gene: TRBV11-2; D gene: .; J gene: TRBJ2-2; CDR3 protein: CASSLRGVRTGELFF; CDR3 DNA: TGTGCCAGCAGCTTAAGAGGGGTGCGGACCGGGGAGCTGTTTTTT
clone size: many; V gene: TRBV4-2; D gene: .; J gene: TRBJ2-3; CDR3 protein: CASSQVGTLRSHTQYF; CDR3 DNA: TGTGCCAGCAGCCAAGTCGGGACTCTACGCTCTCATACGCAGTATTTT
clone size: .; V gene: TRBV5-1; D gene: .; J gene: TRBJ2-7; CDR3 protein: CASSAGENHEQYF; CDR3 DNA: TGCGCCAGCAGCGCAGGGGAGAACCACGAGCAGTACTTC
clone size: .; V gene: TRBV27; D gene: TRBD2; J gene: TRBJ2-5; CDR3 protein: CASSLSRLALTQYF; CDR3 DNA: TGTGCCAGCAGTTTATCACGACTAGCGCTCACCCAGTACTTC
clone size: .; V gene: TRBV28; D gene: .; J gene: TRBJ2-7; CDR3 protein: CASSLLQGGSEQYF; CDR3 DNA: TGTGCCAGCAGTTTACTCCAGGGGGGTAGCGAGCAGTACTTC
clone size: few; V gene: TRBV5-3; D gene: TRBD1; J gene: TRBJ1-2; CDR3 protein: CARSLTGARYGYTF; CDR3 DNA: TGTGCCAGAAGCTTAACAGGGGCAAGGTATGGCTACACCTTC
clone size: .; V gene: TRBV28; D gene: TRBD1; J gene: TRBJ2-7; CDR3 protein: CASSFSVHLWDRDRNYEQYF; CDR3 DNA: TGTGCCAGCAGTTTCTCGGTCCACCTTTGGGACAGGGATAGAAACTACGAGCAGTACTTC
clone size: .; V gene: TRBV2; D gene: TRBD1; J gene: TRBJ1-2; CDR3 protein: CASSRGQALLF; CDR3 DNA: TGTGCCAGCAGCCGGGGACAGGCCCTTCTCTTC
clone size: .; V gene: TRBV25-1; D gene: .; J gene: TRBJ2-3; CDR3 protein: CASSPKRGTGDTQYF; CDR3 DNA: TGTGCCAGCAGTCCAAAAAGGGGCACGGGGGATACGCAGTATTTT
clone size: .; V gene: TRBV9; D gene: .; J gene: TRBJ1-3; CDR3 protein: CASSEREASSGNTIYF; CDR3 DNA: TGTGCCAGCAGCGAAAGGGAGGCCAGCTCTGGAAACACCATATATTTT
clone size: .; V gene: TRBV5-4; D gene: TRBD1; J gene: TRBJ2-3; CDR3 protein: CASSFTGGDDTQYF; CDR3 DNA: TGTGCCAGCAGCTTCACAGGGGGCGATGATACGCAGTATTTT
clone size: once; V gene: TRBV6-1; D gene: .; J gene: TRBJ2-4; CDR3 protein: CASSEAEDPGHPAKNIQYF; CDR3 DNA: TGTGCCAGCAGTGAAGCGGAGGATCCCGGACACCCAGCCAAAAACATTCAGTACTTC
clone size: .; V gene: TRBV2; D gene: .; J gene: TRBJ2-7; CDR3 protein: CASSLSKTGYEQYF; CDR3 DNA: TGTGCCAGCAGCCTCAGTAAGACGGGCTACGAGCAGTACTTC
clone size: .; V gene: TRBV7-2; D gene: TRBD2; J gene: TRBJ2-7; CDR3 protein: CASSSKRTSGIQEQYF; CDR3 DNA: TGTGCCAGCAGCTCAAAACGGACTAGCGGGATCCAAGAGCAGTACTTC
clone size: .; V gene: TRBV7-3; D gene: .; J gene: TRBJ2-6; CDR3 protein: CASSLIGESGANVLTF; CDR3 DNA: TGTGCCAGCAGCTTAATCGGGGAGTCTGGGGCCAACGTCCTGACTTTC
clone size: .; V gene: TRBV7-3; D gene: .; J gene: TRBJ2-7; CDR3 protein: CASSLMPSGGGNEQYF; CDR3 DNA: TGTGCCAGCAGCTTAATGCCGAGCGGAGGGGGCAACGAGCAGTACTTC
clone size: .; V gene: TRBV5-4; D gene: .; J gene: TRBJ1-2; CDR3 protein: CASSLAQGLRGYTF; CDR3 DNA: TGTGCCAGCAGCTTGGCCCAGGGCCTCAGAGGCTACACCTTC
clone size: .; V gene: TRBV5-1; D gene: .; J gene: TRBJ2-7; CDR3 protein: CASSLGTVDEQYF; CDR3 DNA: TGCGCCAGCAGCTTGGGGACAGTCGACGAGCAGTACTTC
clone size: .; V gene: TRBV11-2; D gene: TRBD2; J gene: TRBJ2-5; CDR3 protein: CASSNTMSAGARGETQYF; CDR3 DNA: TGTGCCAGCAGCAATACGATGTCCGCGGGAGCCCGGGGGGAGACCCAGTACTTC